This is a list of T cell receptor beta chains from one sample in a study of blood T cell repertoires in COVID-19. TCRdb's copy holds only in-frame clones and misses some; the assay was immunoSEQ multiplex PCR. The sample lists some 140,000 clones; about 90% were seen once. Sequencing was performed on peripheral blood. These receptors came from a man between 50 and 59 years old with acute or convalescent COVID-19. Each CDR3 is given with its conserved first and last residue. A D gene is named only where the DNA matches it firmly. Part of the rows lack a size; the others show once, few, many or a class for expanded clones.

TRBV9,TRBJ2-5,.,.,TGTGCCAGCAGCGGACCGGAGAAGGCAGAGACCCAGTACTTC,CASSGPEKAETQYF
TRBV27,TRBJ1-5,TRBD1,.,TGTGCCAGCAGGGGACAGGGGGCGAATCAGCCCCAGCATTTT,CASRGQGANQPQHF
TRBV5-1,TRBJ2-1,TRBD2,.,TGCGCCAGCAGCTTGATGCTAGCGGGAGCGTCCTACAATGAGCAGTTCTTC,CASSLMLAGASYNEQFF
TRBV27,TRBJ2-7,TRBD1,.,TGTGCCAGCGCCTTGGCGGGGACAGGATTCCAGGAGCAGTACTTC,CASALAGTGFQEQYF
TRBV3-1/TRBV3-2,TRBJ2-3,.,.,TGTGCCAGCAGCGGTATTTGGGGGGAGCGGAGCACAGATACGCAGTATTTT,CASSGIWGERSTDTQYF
TRBV15,TRBJ2-7,.,.,TGTGCCACCAGCAGAGAGGTGGAAGGGGTTTACGAGCAGTACTTC,CATSREVEGVYEQYF
TRBV25-1,TRBJ1-1,.,few,TGTGCCAGCAGTGAGAGGCAGCTTAACACTGAAGCTTTCTTT,CASSERQLNTEAFF
TRBV15,TRBJ2-7,TRBD2,few,TGTGCCACCAGCCCCTGGACTAGCGGGTTCTACGAGCAGTACTTC,CATSPWTSGFYEQYF
TRBV10-2,TRBJ1-1,TRBD1,.,TGCGCCATCATGGACAGGGGGCGAACTGAAGCTTTCTTT,CAIMDRGRTEAFF
TRBV19,TRBJ1-2,TRBD1,.,TGTGCCAGTAGGGATACCGGGACAGGTAACTATGGCTACACCTTC,CASRDTGTGNYGYTF
TRBV4-1,TRBJ2-7,TRBD1,.,TGCGCCAGCAAACCCGGACAGGCGAGCTACGAGCAGTACTTC,CASKPGQASYEQYF
TRBV30,TRBJ2-5,TRBD1,.,TGTGCCTGGAGTGTACAGGGGGGCGCGGAGACCCAGTACTTC,CAWSVQGGAETQYF
TRBV7-3,TRBJ1-1,.,.,TGTGCCAGCAGCTCTAATGGTCAGGCGCCGTGGGCTTTCTTT,CASSSNGQAPWAFF
TRBV19,TRBJ1-5,.,.,TGTGCCAGTAGTATTATTTATAGCAATCAGCCCCAGCATTTT,CASSIIYSNQPQHF
TRBV7-2,TRBJ2-3,TRBD2,.,TGTGCCAGCAGCCGTTTTATAGCGGGGGGGACAGATACGCAGTATTTT,CASSRFIAGGTDTQYF
TRBV10-2,TRBJ1-1,.,.,TGCGCCAGCAGCCCAGGGAAAATGAACACTGAAGCTTTCTTT,CASSPGKMNTEAFF
TRBV11-2,TRBJ2-1,.,.,TGTGCCAGCAGTGGGCGTCCCCCACAGTTCTTC,CASSGRPPQFF
TRBV7-9,TRBJ2-7,TRBD1,.,TGTGCCAGCAGCCCCGGGACAGGATCCTACGAGCAGTACTTC,CASSPGTGSYEQYF
TRBV19,TRBJ2-3,TRBD1,.,TGTGCCAGTAGTATTGAGGGGGCGCGGTCAGATACGCAGTATTTT,CASSIEGARSDTQYF
TRBV6-5,TRBJ2-3,TRBD2,.,TGTGCCAGCAGTTACGGACTAGCCGCAGATACGCAGTATTTT,CASSYGLAADTQYF
TRBV28,TRBJ2-2,TRBD2,.,TGTGCCAGCAGTTTACGGGGGGTGTGGGACACCGGGGAGCTGTTTTTT,CASSLRGVWDTGELFF
TRBV7-3,TRBJ2-3,.,.,TGTGCCAGCAGCCCCAGGGCTTTTAGCACAGATACGCAGTATTTT,CASSPRAFSTDTQYF
TRBV24-1,TRBJ2-2,.,.,TGTGCCACCAGTGGAGCCACCGGGGAGCTGTTTTTT,CATSGATGELFF
TRBV6-5,TRBJ1-5,TRBD1,.,TGTGCCAGCAGTCTGGGACAGTCCAATCAGCCCCAGCATTTT,CASSLGQSNQPQHF
TRBV9,TRBJ1-6,TRBD1,.,TGTGCCAGCAGCGCTGGACAGGTCGCGGGTTCACCCCTCCACTTT,CASSAGQVAGSPLHF
TRBV6-6,TRBJ1-2,.,.,TGTGCCAGCAGTTACGCAGGGTGGGACTATGGCTACACCTTC,CASSYAGWDYGYTF
TRBV6-2/TRBV6-3,TRBJ1-2,TRBD1,once,TGTGCCAGCAGTTACCCTGGTACCCGGGACAGGTCTGATGGCTACACCTTC,CASSYPGTRDRSDGYTF
TRBV28,TRBJ2-5,.,.,TGTGCCAGCAGTTTGGTCGGCAGGAATCGGGAGACCCAGTACTTC,CASSLVGRNRETQYF